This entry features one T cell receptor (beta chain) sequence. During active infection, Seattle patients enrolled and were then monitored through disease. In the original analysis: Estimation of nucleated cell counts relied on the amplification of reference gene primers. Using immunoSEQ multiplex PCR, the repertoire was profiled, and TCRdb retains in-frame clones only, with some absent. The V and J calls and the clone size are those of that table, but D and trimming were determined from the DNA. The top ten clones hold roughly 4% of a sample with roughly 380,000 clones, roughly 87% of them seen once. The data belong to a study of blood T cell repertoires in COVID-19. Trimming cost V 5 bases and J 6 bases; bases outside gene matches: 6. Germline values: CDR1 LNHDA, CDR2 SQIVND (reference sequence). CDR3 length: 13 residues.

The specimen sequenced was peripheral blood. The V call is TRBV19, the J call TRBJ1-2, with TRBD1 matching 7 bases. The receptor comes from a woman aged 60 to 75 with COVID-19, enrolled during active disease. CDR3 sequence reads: CASSERQGDGYTF. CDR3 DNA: TGTGCCAGTAGTGAAAGACAGGGCGATGGCTACACCTTC.